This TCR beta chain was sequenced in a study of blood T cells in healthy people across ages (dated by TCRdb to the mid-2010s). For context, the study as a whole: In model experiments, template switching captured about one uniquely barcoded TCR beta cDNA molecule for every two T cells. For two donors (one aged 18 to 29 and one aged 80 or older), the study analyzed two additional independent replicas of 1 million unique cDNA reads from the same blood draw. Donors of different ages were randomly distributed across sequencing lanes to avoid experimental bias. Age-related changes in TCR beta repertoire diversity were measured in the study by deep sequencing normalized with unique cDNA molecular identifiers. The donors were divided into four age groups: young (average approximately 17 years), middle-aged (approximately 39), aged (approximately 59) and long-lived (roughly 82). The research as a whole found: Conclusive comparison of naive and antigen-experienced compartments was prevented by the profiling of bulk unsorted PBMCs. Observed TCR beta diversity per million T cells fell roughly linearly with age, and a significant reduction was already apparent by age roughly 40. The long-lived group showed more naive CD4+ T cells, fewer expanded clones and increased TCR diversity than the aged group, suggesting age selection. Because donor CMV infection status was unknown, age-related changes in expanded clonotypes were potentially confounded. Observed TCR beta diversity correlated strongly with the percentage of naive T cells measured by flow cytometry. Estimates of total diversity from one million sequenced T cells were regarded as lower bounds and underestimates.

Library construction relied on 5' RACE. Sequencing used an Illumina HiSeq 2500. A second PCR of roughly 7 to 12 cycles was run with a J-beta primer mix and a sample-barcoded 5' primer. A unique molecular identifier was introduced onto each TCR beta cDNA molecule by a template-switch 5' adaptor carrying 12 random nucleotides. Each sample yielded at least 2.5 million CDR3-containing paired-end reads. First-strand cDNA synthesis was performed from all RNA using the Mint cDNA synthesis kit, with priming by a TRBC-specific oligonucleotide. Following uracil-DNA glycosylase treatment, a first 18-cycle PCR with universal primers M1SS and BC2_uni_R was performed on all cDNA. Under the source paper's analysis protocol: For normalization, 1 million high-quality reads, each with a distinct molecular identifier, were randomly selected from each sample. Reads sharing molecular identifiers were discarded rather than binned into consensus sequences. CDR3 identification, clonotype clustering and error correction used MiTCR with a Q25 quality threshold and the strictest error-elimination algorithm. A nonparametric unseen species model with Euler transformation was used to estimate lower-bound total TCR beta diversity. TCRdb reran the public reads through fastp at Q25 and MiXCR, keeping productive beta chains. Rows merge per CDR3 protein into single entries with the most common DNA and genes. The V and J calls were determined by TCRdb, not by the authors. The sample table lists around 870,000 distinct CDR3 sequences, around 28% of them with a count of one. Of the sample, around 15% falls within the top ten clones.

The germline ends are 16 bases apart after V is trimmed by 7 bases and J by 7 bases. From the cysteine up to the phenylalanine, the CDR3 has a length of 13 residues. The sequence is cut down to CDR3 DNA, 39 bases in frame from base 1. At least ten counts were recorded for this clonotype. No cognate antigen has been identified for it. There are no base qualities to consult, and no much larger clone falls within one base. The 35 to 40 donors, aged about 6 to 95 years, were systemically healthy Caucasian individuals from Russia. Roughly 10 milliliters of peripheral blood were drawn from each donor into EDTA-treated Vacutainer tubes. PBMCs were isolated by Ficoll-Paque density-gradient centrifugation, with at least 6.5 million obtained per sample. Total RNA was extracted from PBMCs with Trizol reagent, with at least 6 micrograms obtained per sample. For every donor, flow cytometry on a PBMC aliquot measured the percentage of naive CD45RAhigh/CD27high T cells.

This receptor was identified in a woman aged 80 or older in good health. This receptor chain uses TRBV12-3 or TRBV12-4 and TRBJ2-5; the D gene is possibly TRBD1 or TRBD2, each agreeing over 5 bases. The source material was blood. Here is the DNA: TGTGCCAGCACCCAGAGGGACCAGGGGACCCAGTACTTC. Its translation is CASTQRDQGTQYF.